Below, 9 T cell receptor beta chains from the same sample are listed, as sequenced in a study of metastatic and nonmetastatic thyroid tumors. There were no patients who had received any treatment before thyroid surgery. From the PCR reads, TCRdb re-called clones with MiXCR. The top ten clones hold roughly 15% of a sample with more than 40,000 clones, 24% of them seen once. Input material: tumor tissue. Every receptor here comes from a female donor with papillary thyroid cancer or a benign thyroid nodule (not recorded which). Some clones in this sample may be carry-over from other donors' samples.

This clone occurred many times. The chain links TRBV5-1 to TRBJ2-2; tentatively, D is TRBD1 (6 bases). Germline assignment: CDR1 SGHRS and CDR2 YFSETQ. CDR3 size: 15 residues. V lost 4 bases and J 1 base, leaving 11 bases between the germline ends. CDR3 residues: CASSVQGLNTGELFF. CDR3 DNA sequence: TGCGCCAGCAGCGTCCAGGGGCTGAACACCGGGGAGCTGTTTTTT.

This clone has more than one count but fewer than ten. CDR3 nucleotide sequence: TGCGCCAGCAGTGAGCTCCGGACTAGTAGGGGTATCGAGCAGTACTTC. Its translation is CASSELRTSRGIEQYF. This sequence joins TRBV10-2 and TRBJ2-7, with 7 bases aligning to TRBD2. The germline CDR1 and CDR2 sequences are WSHSY and SAAADI. This CDR3 has 16 amino acids. J gave up 6 bases and V 2 bases, and 13 bases lay outside the gene matches.

This clone occurred many times. The J gene is TRBJ2-1, the V gene TRBV29-1, with 7 nucleotides matching TRBD2. Germline trimming cut 6 bases from V and 10 bases from J; bases unmatched to any gene: 0. The CDR3 contains 9 residues. Germline lookup yields CDR1 SQVTM and CDR2 ANQGSEA. The CDR3 loop is CSVGGEQFF. For the CDR3, the DNA is TGCAGCGTGGGGGGGGAGCAGTTCTTC.

Only a few counts were recorded for this clone. The chain employs TRBV6-9 and TRBJ2-7; the D gene is possibly TRBD2 (6 bases). V was trimmed by 6 bases and J by 2 bases, leaving 20 bases between them. CDR1 is MNHGY, CDR2 SVAAGI, per germline. This CDR3 spans 16 amino acids. CDR3 DNA sequence: TGTGCCAGCAGACCCCCAGCGAGGCGGGGTACCTACGAGCAGTACTTC. Translating gives CASRPPARRGTYEQYF.

The chain has TRBV5-1 and TRBJ1-6; perhaps TRBD1 as D (5 bases). The length of the CDR3 is 15 residues. V lost 0 bases to trimming and J lost 7 bases, with 11 bases between them. Germline V gene data show CDR1 as SGHRS and CDR2 as YFSETQ. In nucleotides, the CDR3 is TGCGCCAGCAGCTTGGCCGTCCAGGGCAATTCACCCCTCCACTTT. It encodes CASSLAVQGNSPLHF.

This clone was recorded at least ten times. The V and J genes are TRBV11-2 and TRBJ2-5; D is unclear. This CDR3 region has 13 residues. Trimming took 0 bases from V and 5 from J, leaving 7 bases between them. Germline V gene lookup returns CDR1 SGHAT and CDR2 FQNNGV. The chain's CDR3 is CASSLDRPETQYF. The CDR3 bases are TGTGCCAGCAGCTTAGATCGGCCGGAGACCCAGTACTTC.

V usage is TRBV20-1 and J usage is TRBJ1-1; D is uncertain. V shed 2 bases and J shed 3 bases, with 7 bases lying between them. Germline assignment: CDR1 DFQATT and CDR2 SNEGSKA (reference sequence). CDR3 length: 12 amino acids. The CDR3 loop is CSARLGDTEAFF. CDR3 in DNA: TGCAGTGCTAGACTCGGGGACACTGAAGCTTTCTTT.

This chain joins TRBV5-6 and TRBJ1-1; D may be TRBD1 (6 bases). The CDR3 spans 14 residues. Germline lookup yields CDR1 SGHDT and CDR2 YYEEEE. V was pared by 4 bases and J by 1 base, with 11 bases between. CDR3: CASSQRTENTEAFF. The CDR3 DNA reads as TGTGCCAGCAGCCAAAGGACAGAGAACACTGAAGCTTTCTTT.

This clone has ten or more counts. V usage is TRBV20-1 and J usage is TRBJ2-3; 10 bases are a match to TRBD2. The CDR3 covers 15 residues. J lost 1 base, V lost 6 bases, and 7 bases had no gene match. Germline V gene sequence: CDR1 DFQATT, CDR2 SNEGSKA (reference sequence). The CDR3 DNA follows: TGCAGTGCGTCCGGGACTAGCGACCGCACAGATACGCAGTATTTT. Protein product: CSASGTSDRTDTQYF.